One and the same sample provided the 27 T cell receptor beta chains below, sequenced in a study of T cells in Graves' hyperthyroidism and ophthalmopathy. RNA transcripts yielded amplified TCR beta CDR3 regions. HTBI primers were employed in a first-round RT-PCR of the TCR CDR3. TCRdb re-called the multiplex PCR reads with MiXCR, one entry per CDR3 protein. The sample shows around 300,000 distinct CDR3 sequences, approximately 13% of them seen only once. The sample was blood. These TCRs come from a woman in her 40s with Graves' ophthalmopathy.

This clonotype appeared many times. The rearrangement joins TRBV7-2 to TRBJ1-1; TRBD1 is a possible D gene (5 bases). Per the germline V gene, CDR1 is SGHTA and CDR2 is FQGNSA. The CDR3 has 15 residues. The V and J ends lost 1 base and 0 bases respectively, with 9 bases between them. CDR3 sequence reads: CASSLVQGVNTEAFF. Written as DNA, the CDR3 is TGTGCCAGCAGCTTAGTCCAGGGTGTGAACACTGAAGCTTTCTTT.

This chain connects TRBV19 to TRBJ2-2; 9 bases align to TRBD2. The CDR3 is made up of 17 amino acids. J lost 5 bases, V lost 3 bases, and 10 bases had no gene match. Germline CDR1 and CDR2: LNHDA and SQIVND (reference sequence). The CDR3 is CASSIRGSGRGTGELFF. Here the CDR3 DNA reads TGTGCCAGTAGTATTCGGGGTAGCGGGAGAGGGACCGGGGAGCTGTTTTTT.

This clonotype has at least ten counts. The rearrangement links TRBV13 to TRBJ2-1, with 11 bases lining up with TRBD2. J was trimmed by 3 bases and V by 5 bases; bases with no gene match: 6. The CDR3 spans 16 residues. Germline V gene lookup returns CDR1 PRHDT and CDR2 FYEKMQ (reference sequence). CDR3 sequence: CASSPDSGGVYNEQFF. CDR3 DNA: TGTGCCAGCAGCCCAGATAGCGGGGGGGTCTACAATGAGCAGTTCTTC.

The rearrangement joins TRBV4-1 to TRBJ2-5; no definite D call. CDR3 size: 14 residues. V was trimmed by 0 bases and J by 3 bases, leaving 8 bases between them. The germline gives CDR1 MGHRA, CDR2 YSYEKL. CDR3 bases: TGCGCCAGCAGCCAAGATTGGGGTGAAGAGACCCAGTACTTC. It encodes CASSQDWGEETQYF.

This clonotype was counted ten times or more. The chain links TRBV12-3 or TRBV12-4 to TRBJ2-2; 7 bases map to TRBD2. The CDR3 totals 16 residues. After removal of 2 bases from V and 2 bases from J, the junction contained 5 bases not matched to a gene. For the CDR3, the DNA is TGTGCCAGCAGTTTAACATCGGGAGGCAACACCGGGGAGCTGTTTTTT. Protein sequence: CASSLTSGGNTGELFF.

This clonotype was recorded at least ten times. This chain joins TRBV7-9 and TRBJ1-1; 7 bases are a match to TRBD1. The CDR3 is 14 residues long. Germline lookup yields CDR1 SEHNR and CDR2 FQNEAQ (reference sequence). After removal of 6 bases from V and 0 bases from J, the junction contained 4 bases not matched to a gene. The CDR3 loop reads CASRATGMNTEAFF. The CDR3 DNA follows: TGTGCCAGCAGAGCGACAGGGATGAACACTGAAGCTTTCTTT.

This clonotype was observed at least ten times. V usage is TRBV18 and J usage is TRBJ1-1, with D unclear. The V end lost 4 bases, the J end lost 1 base, and 10 bases lay between the germline ends. This CDR3 spans 14 amino acids. From germline, CDR1 is KGHSH and CDR2 LQKENI. CDR3 sequence (DNA): TGTGCCAGCTCACGATCAGGCCAGAACACTGAAGCTTTCTTT. Its protein is CASSRSGQNTEAFF. Variable domain in full (rest from reference TRBV18 and TRBJ1-1): NAGVMQNPRHLVRRRGQEARLRCSPMKGHSHVYWYRQLPEEGLKFMVYLQKENIIDESGMPKERFSAEFPKEGPSILRIQQVVRGDSAAYFCASSRSGQNTEAFFGQGTRLTVV.

The chain links TRBV11-2 to TRBJ2-3, with 10 bases fitting TRBD2. The CDR3 is 13 amino acids. The V gene's germline CDR1 is SGHAT and CDR2 FQNNGV. V lost 8 bases to trimming and J lost 4 bases; unmatched junction nucleotides: 3. The CDR3 is CASRLAGADTQYF. The CDR3, as DNA: TGTGCCAGCCGTCTAGCGGGGGCAGATACGCAGTATTTT.

This chain links TRBV18 with TRBJ2-3; 8 bases align to TRBD1. J gave up 3 bases and V 3 bases, and 8 bases lay outside the gene matches. The CDR3 consists of 16 residues. CDR1 is KGHSH and CDR2 is LQKENI in the germline V gene. CDR3 bases: TGTGCCAGCTCACCTTCCCTGCAGGGGGCTACAGATACGCAGTATTTT. This gives the protein CASSPSLQGATDTQYF.

This clonotype was observed a few times. This sequence joins TRBV4-1 and TRBJ2-7, with 9 bases that match TRBD1. With V trimmed by 1 base and J by 4 bases, 5 bases remained unmatched. Germline V CDR1 and CDR2: MGHRA, YSYEKL. The CDR3 runs 15 residues. The CDR3 is CASSQARDRAYEQYF. Here the CDR3 DNA reads TGCGCCAGCAGCCAAGCGCGGGACAGGGCATACGAGCAGTACTTC.

This clonotype showed up many times. The chain couples TRBV11-2 to TRBJ2-1; 12 nucleotides agree with TRBD2. This CDR3 is built from 15 residues. The V segment lost 5 bases and the J segment 4 bases; nucleotides outside the gene matches: 3. Germline loops: CDR1 SGHAT, CDR2 FQNNGV. The CDR3 DNA reads as TGTGCCAGCAGCCAACTAGCGGGAGGATACAATGAGCAGTTCTTC. It encodes CASSQLAGGYNEQFF.

This clonotype was detected only a few times. The chain couples TRBV10-3 to TRBJ1-1; D is unclear. This CDR3 is 14 amino acids long. Trimming took off 2 bases at V and 0 bases at J, with 7 bases between the two ends. CDR1 and CDR2 from the germline V gene are ENHRY and SYGVKD. In DNA, the CDR3 is TGTGCCATCAGTGAGGGTATGATGAACACTGAAGCTTTCTTT. Its protein is CAISEGMMNTEAFF.

This clonotype occurred once. The V call is TRBV27, the J call TRBJ2-1; no firm D call. CDR1 MNHEY and CDR2 SMNVEV come from the germline V gene (reference sequence). Trimming removed 3 bases from V and 8 bases from J, with 5 bases in between. The CDR3 has 11 residues. Written as DNA, the CDR3 is TGTGCCAGCAGTTTTGGGGATGAGCAGTTCTTC. This sequence encodes CASSFGDEQFF.

This clonotype was counted only a few times. The CDR3: CASSEARWDLETQYF. In DNA form, the CDR3 reads TGTGCCAGCAGTGAAGCGCGCTGGGACTTAGAGACCCAGTACTTC. This chain connects TRBV6-1 to TRBJ2-5; a weak D match, TRBD2 (6 bases). Germline V gene sequence: CDR1 MNHNS, CDR2 SASEGT. The CDR3 totals 15 residues. V lost 0 bases to trimming and J lost 4 bases, with 12 bases between them.

This clonotype was recorded many times. The chain has TRBV27 and TRBJ1-2; perhaps TRBD1 as D (5 bases). CDR3 size: 16 residues. Per the germline V gene, CDR1 is MNHEY and CDR2 is SMNVEV (reference sequence). Deletions cut 6 bases from V and 6 bases from J, with 23 bases between. CDR3 DNA sequence: TGTGCCAGCAGGGACCCAGGACAACCGCTTAGGAATGGCTACACCTTC. Residues: CASRDPGQPLRNGYTF.

The sample holds many counts of this clonotype. This rearrangement joins TRBV7-9 to TRBJ2-1; 9 nucleotides agree with TRBD2. The germline CDR1 and CDR2 sequences are SEHNR and FQNEAQ (reference sequence). V was pared by 3 bases and J by 4 bases, with 4 bases of the junction left unmatched. The length of the CDR3 is 15 residues. Written as DNA, the CDR3 is TGTGCCAGCAGCTTGCGTAGCGGGGGATACAATGAGCAGTTCTTC. Its translation is CASSLRSGGYNEQFF.

Many counts were recorded for this clonotype. The V gene is TRBV6-5, the J gene TRBJ1-2; possible D gene TRBD1, 5 bases. The germline V gene has CDR1 MNHEY and CDR2 SVGAGI. The CDR3 length is 13 residues. V lost 2 bases and J lost 5, with 9 bases in between. The CDR3 DNA is TGTGCCAGCAGTTACGGGACGACTTATGGCTACACCTTC. This sequence encodes CASSYGTTYGYTF.

The V call is TRBV5-5, the J call TRBJ2-2; TRBD1 matches at 7 bases. Germline CDR1 and CDR2: SGHKS and YYEKEE (reference sequence). The CDR3 consists of 13 residues. V trimming: 3 bases; J trimming: 7 bases; junction bases outside the gene matches: 3. CDR3: CASSWDSGGELFF. The CDR3 region has the DNA TGTGCCAGCAGCTGGGACAGCGGCGGGGAGCTGTTTTTT.

This clonotype showed up many times. This chain links TRBV7-8 with TRBJ2-3, with 7 positions matching TRBD1. After removal of 0 bases from V and 3 bases from J, the junction contained 3 bases not matched to a gene. Germline V gene sequence: CDR1 SGHVS, CDR2 FQNEAQ. The CDR3 contains 15 residues. The CDR3 spells CASSLAQGFTDTQYF. The CDR3 DNA follows: TGTGCCAGCAGCTTAGCACAGGGGTTTACAGATACGCAGTATTTT.

This clonotype has a count of ten or more. The chain combines TRBV20-1 with TRBJ2-7; either TRBD1 or TRBD2 may supply D (6 bases each). V dropped 1 base and J dropped 6 bases, with 7 bases sitting between them. The germline V gene encodes CDR1 DFQATT and CDR2 SNEGSKA (reference sequence). The CDR3 extends over 11 amino acids. CDR3 in DNA: TGCAGTGCTAGAGGGGGGGCCGAGCAGTACTTC. The encoded protein is CSARGGAEQYF.

This clonotype was counted between two and nine times. A much larger clone lies one base from this, so it may be a read error. This chain connects TRBV28 to TRBJ2-1; possible D gene TRBD1, 7 bases. The CDR3 has 15 residues. CDR1 is MDHEN, CDR2 SYDVKM, per germline. The CDR3 sequence is CASNGAGQFYSEQFF. The CDR3 DNA sequence: TGTGCCAGCAATGGGGCGGGACAGTTCTACAGTGAGCAGTTCTTC.

This clonotype came up many times. V is TRBV18 and J is TRBJ2-7, with D possibly matching TRBD1 (5 bases). Germline V gives CDR1 KGHSH, CDR2 LQKENI. V lost 0 bases to trimming and J lost 5 bases, with 8 bases between them. This CDR3 is 13 amino acids long. CDR3 in DNA: TGTGCCAGCTCACCACCGGCCAGGGACGAGCAGTACTTC. It translates to CASSPPARDEQYF.

The count of this clonotype is one. The chain couples TRBV19 to TRBJ2-7, with D hard to call. The germline V and J ends were trimmed by 1 base and 6 bases, with 10 bases remaining between them. Germline V gene data show CDR1 as LNHDA and CDR2 as SQIVND (reference sequence). The CDR3 runs to 13 residues. CDR3 bases: TGTGCCAGTAGTATAGGCGGCTTTTTCGAGCAGTACTTC. Encoded protein: CASSIGGFFEQYF.

This sequence joins TRBV30 and TRBJ2-2, with D uncertain. CDR1 and CDR2 from the germline V gene are GTSNPN and SVGIG (reference sequence). V was trimmed by 0 bases and J by 7 bases, leaving 9 bases between them. The CDR3 sequence is 13 residues long. The CDR3 sequence: CAWSVLFGGELFF. Written as DNA, the CDR3 is TGTGCCTGGAGTGTACTTTTCGGCGGGGAGCTGTTTTTT.

This clonotype turned up a few times. This chain uses TRBV6-1 with TRBJ2-7; 8 nucleotides agree with TRBD1. CDR3 length: 14 amino acids. Trimming at V came to 5 bases and at J to 4 bases, leaving 7 bases not matched to a gene. The V gene's germline CDR1 is MNHNS and CDR2 SASEGT. The CDR3 protein is CASSSPRTGYEQYF. CDR3 nucleotide sequence: TGTGCCAGCAGTTCCCCCAGGACAGGGTACGAGCAGTACTTC.

A few counts support this clonotype. This sequence joins TRBV6-6 and TRBJ2-3; 8 nucleotides agree with TRBD2. CDR3 length: 19 residues. V lost 0 bases to trimming and J lost 0 bases; unmatched junction nucleotides: 11. Germline V CDR1 and CDR2: MNHNY, SVGAGI (reference sequence). CDR3 sequence: CASSYSFTGLGTSTDTQYF. CDR3 bases: TGTGCCAGCAGTTACTCGTTTACGGGACTAGGTACAAGCACAGATACGCAGTATTTT.

Many counts were recorded for this clonotype. The rearrangement uses TRBV20-1 and TRBJ2-1, with D possibly called TRBD1 or TRBD2 (5 bases each). Germline V lookup: CDR1 DFQATT, CDR2 SNEGSKA (reference sequence). The CDR3 loop spans 15 amino acids. Trimming stripped 5 bases from V and 4 bases from J, with 18 bases between. The CDR3 nucleotides are TGCAGTGCTTGCCCGTTATTGGGACCATACAATGAGCAGTTCTTC. It encodes CSACPLLGPYNEQFF.